A single sample gave rise to the 11 T cell receptor beta chains below, sequenced in a study of cytomegalovirus exposure and HLA in healthy donors. Sequenced by immunoSEQ multiplex PCR; TCRdb stores in-frame clones only, minus some. The table includes approximately 270,000 clones, around 89% detected once. Sequencing input: PBMCs. The receptors were sampled from a woman aged 18-30 years in good health and CMV-seronegative.

This chain joins TRBV28 and TRBJ2-5; 7 nucleotides line up with TRBD1. The ends lost 6 bases at V and 0 bases at J; junction bases unmatched: 1. The CDR3 has 13 residues. From germline, CDR1 is MDHEN and CDR2 SYDVKM. CDR3 protein: CASSDRDQETQYF. The CDR3 DNA sequence: TGTGCCAGCAGCGACAGGGACCAAGAGACCCAGTACTTC.

The genes are TRBV6-5 and TRBJ2-2, with D perhaps matching TRBD1 (6 bases). Between the trimmed V and J ends, which lost 6 bases and 4 bases, there was a span of 6 bases. From germline, CDR1 is MNHEY and CDR2 SVGAGI. This CDR3 is built from 12 residues. CDR3 bases: TGTGCCAGCAGGACAGGCACCGGGGAGCTGTTTTTT. It yields the protein CASRTGTGELFF.

V usage is TRBV11-1 and J usage is TRBJ2-1, with 10 bases fitting TRBD2. Germline loops: CDR1 SGHAT, CDR2 FQDESV (reference sequence). CDR3 size: 15 residues. J was trimmed by 8 bases and V by 5 bases; bases with no gene match: 9. The CDR3 sequence is CASSHPLAGVDEQFF. CDR3 nucleotide sequence: TGTGCCAGCAGCCATCCGCTAGCGGGGGTTGATGAGCAGTTCTTC.

The chain couples TRBV7-8 to TRBJ1-2, with a weak D call TRBD1 (6 bases). Germline V gene data show CDR1 as SGHVS and CDR2 as FQNEAQ. The CDR3 totals 12 residues. The V and J ends lost 5 bases and 8 bases respectively, with 12 bases between them. The CDR3 spells CASSQTQGGYTF. The CDR3 DNA follows: TGTGCCAGCAGCCAGACGCAGGGGGGCTACACCTTC.

This clone is a singleton in its sample. The chain uses TRBV5-1 and TRBJ2-5, with 8 bases fitting TRBD1. Germline V gene data show CDR1 as SGHRS and CDR2 as YFSETQ. The V gene end was trimmed by 0 bases and the J gene end by 4 bases; junction bases not matched to a gene: 5. This CDR3 contains 15 residues. Written as DNA, the CDR3 is TGCGCCAGCAGCTTGGTGACAGGGGTGGTAGAGACCCAGTACTTC. Translating it yields CASSLVTGVVETQYF.

The V call is TRBV6-5, the J call TRBJ2-1, with D perhaps TRBD2 (5 bases). Trimming cost V 5 bases and J 4 bases, with 12 bases left between them. CDR3 length equals 14 residues. CDR1 MNHEY and CDR2 SVGAGI come from the germline V gene. The CDR3 DNA sequence: TGTGCCAGCAGTGATGGACTGATTTACAATGAGCAGTTCTTC. Encoded protein: CASSDGLIYNEQFF.

The rearrangement uses TRBV19 and TRBJ1-2; D possibly corresponds to TRBD1 (5 bases). V lost 3 bases and J 6 bases, leaving 20 bases between the germline ends. CDR3 length equals 16 residues. Germline-derived CDR1 and CDR2 are LNHDA and SQIVND (reference sequence). For the CDR3, the DNA is TGTGCCAGTAGTATCCGGCCCAGGGAAGTTATAAATGGCTACACCTTC. This translates into CASSIRPREVINGYTF.

This clone has a handful of counts. The chain has TRBV2 and TRBJ1-5; D unclear. The CDR3 totals 13 residues. With 1 base removed from V and 4 bases from J, the gap between germline ends came to 5 bases. CDR1 and CDR2 from the germline V gene are SNHLY and FYNNEI. CDR3 loop: CASSEDGNQPQHF. CDR3 in DNA: TGTGCCAGCAGTGAAGACGGGAATCAGCCCCAGCATTTT.

The V gene is TRBV2, the J gene TRBJ1-1, with D tentatively TRBD1 (6 bases). This CDR3 has 14 amino acids. V gave up 4 bases and J gave up 0 bases, with 9 bases separating them. The V gene's germline CDR1 is SNHLY and CDR2 FYNNEI. CDR3 nucleotides: TGTGCCAGCAGTGTACAGGGCTTGAACACTGAAGCTTTCTTT. Its protein is CASSVQGLNTEAFF. Drawing the rest from reference TRBV2 and TRBJ1-1, the complete variable domain is EPEVTQTPSHQVTQMGQEVILRCVPISNHLYFYWYRQILGQKVEFLVSFYNNEISEKSEIFDDQFSVERPDGSNFTLKIRSTKLEDSAMYFCASSVQGLNTEAFFGQGTRLTVV.

This chain connects TRBV28 to TRBJ2-3, with D possibly matching TRBD2 (5 bases). The CDR3 length is 15 residues. Germline V lookup: CDR1 MDHEN, CDR2 SYDVKM. The V end lost 3 bases, the J end lost 3 bases, and 13 bases lay between the germline ends. CDR3 sequence (DNA): TGTGCCAGCAGTTTGTTGGGGAGATGGACAGATACGCAGTATTTT. Translation: CASSLLGRWTDTQYF.

The V call is TRBV6-1, the J call TRBJ1-5; possibly TRBD1 for D (6 bases). The CDR3 totals 15 residues. Trimming left V 6 bases short and J 5 bases short, with 17 bases between. The germline gives CDR1 MNHNS, CDR2 SASEGT. This CDR3 reads CASSHIQGRHQPQHF. DNA of the CDR3: TGTGCCAGCAGCCATATACAGGGTAGACATCAGCCCCAGCATTTT.